Presented here are 9 T cell receptor beta chains from one specimen sequenced in a study of molecular identifiers for immune sequencing clone quantification. TCRdb re-analysed the PCR reads in MiXCR, keeping a single row per CDR3 protein. This sample has over 100,000 distinct CDR3 sequences, with 35% found just once. The sample taken for sequencing was naive CD8+ T cells from blood, with Jurkat cell RNA spiked in. Documented subset: FACS-sorted CD8+CD4-CCR7+CD45RA+ naive T cells. The receptors come from a human donor in good health. Some libraries in this study had Jurkat cell RNA spiked in.

V usage is TRBV29-1 and J usage is TRBJ1-1; D is undetermined. From germline, CDR1 is SQVTM and CDR2 ANQGSEA. This CDR3 spans 10 amino acids. V was shortened by 3 bases and J by 8 bases, with 7 bases between the two germline ends. CDR3 coding DNA: TGCAGCGTTGAGGGAGGGGAAGCTTTCTTT. Its translation is CSVEGGEAFF.

The chain uses TRBV4-2 and TRBJ2-2; 8 bases are shared with TRBD2. Trimming removed 2 bases from V and 3 bases from J; junction bases left unmatched: 5. The germline V gene encodes CDR1 LGHNA and CDR2 YNFKEQ. The CDR3 runs to 16 residues. Written as DNA, the CDR3 is TGTGCCAGCAGCCAACTGGCGGGGGGCGACACCGGGGAGCTGTTTTTT. This codes for CASSQLAGGDTGELFF.

A remark on this clonotype: The junction shows a germline mismatch at one end, possibly a read error. This chain links TRBV5-6 with TRBJ2-3; D possibly uses TRBD1 or TRBD2 (6 bases each). The CDR3 spans 16 residues. The germline V gene encodes CDR1 SGHDT and CDR2 YYEEEE. This CDR3 reads CASCLGGRTRVHTQYF. CDR3 nucleotides: TGTGCCAGCTGCTTGGGGGGCCGAACGCGGGTACATACGCAGTATTTT.

Concerning this clonotype itself: A much larger clone sits a single nucleotide away, making a read error possible. Without the conserved terminal phenylalanine or tryptophan, this CDR3 likely stems from a read error. The chain links TRBV7-8 to TRBJ2-1; D is possibly TRBD2 (5 bases). Germline CDR1 is SGHVS and CDR2 is FQNEAQ. The V end lost 6 bases, the J end lost 2 bases, and 5 bases lay between the germline ends. This CDR3 has 12 residues. The CDR3 spells CASRGAYNEQFL. The CDR3 coding sequence is TGTGCCAGCAGGGGAGCCTACAATGAGCAGTTCCTC.

This clonotype was counted a few times. The gene calls are TRBV7-2 and TRBJ2-7, with 7 bases fitting TRBD1. Germline loops: CDR1 SGHTA, CDR2 FQGNSA. The CDR3 contains 15 residues. V dropped 5 bases and J dropped 4; count of bases not matched to a gene: 11. The chain's CDR3 is CASSTWTGLSYEQYF. As DNA, the CDR3 is TGTGCCAGCAGCACCTGGACAGGACTCTCATACGAGCAGTACTTC. The full variable domain, completed using reference TRBV7-2 and TRBJ2-7, is GAGVSQSPSNKVTEKGKDVELRCDPISGHTALYWYRQSLGQGLEFLIYFQGNSAPDKSGLPSDRFSAERTGGSVSTLTIQRTQQEDSAVYLCASSTWTGLSYEQYFGPGTRLTVT.

This clonotype was seen repeatedly, ten times or more. The gene calls are TRBV5-1 and TRBJ1-1, with 7 bases aligning to TRBD1. The V segment lost 4 bases and the J segment 3 bases; nucleotides outside the gene matches: 6. Germline V lookup: CDR1 SGHRS, CDR2 YFSETQ. The CDR3 contains 14 residues. CDR3 loop: CASSPTGLDTEAFF. The CDR3 DNA is TGCGCCAGCAGCCCGACAGGGCTAGACACTGAAGCTTTCTTT.

CDR3 nucleotide sequence: TGTGCCACCAGTGATTTGCCGAGACAGAACGACAATGAGCAGTTCTTC. Translating gives CATSDLPRQNDNEQFF. The gene calls are TRBV24-1 and TRBJ2-1; D might be TRBD1 (5 bases). Trimming stripped 0 bases from V and 5 bases from J, with 13 bases between. The CDR3 length is 16 residues. Germline CDR1 and CDR2: KGHDR and SFDVKD.

This clonotype was recorded at least ten times. This chain links TRBV28 with TRBJ2-3; D is possibly TRBD2 (5 bases). Germline values: CDR1 MDHEN, CDR2 SYDVKM. V was pared by 5 bases and J by 5 bases, with 14 bases between. The CDR3 loop spans 14 amino acids. The CDR3 nucleotides are TGTGCCAGCAGTCCTCTAGCTGGGATAGATACGCAGTATTTT. The encoded protein is CASSPLAGIDTQYF. The entire variable domain, with the rest obtained from reference TRBV28 and TRBJ2-3, is as follows: DVKVTQSSRYLVKRTGEKVFLECVQDMDHENMFWYRQDPGLGLRLIYFSYDVKMKEKGDIPEGYSVSREKKERFSLILESASTNQTSMYLCASSPLAGIDTQYFGPGTRLTVL.

Concerning this clonotype itself: A much larger clone differs from this one at a single base, so this may be a read error. This chain connects TRBV12-3 or TRBV12-4 to TRBJ2-3, with D uncertain. The CDR3 is 16 residues long. Trimming shortened V by 5 bases and J by 0 bases, and 15 bases separated the two germline ends. This CDR3 reads CASSKQRKSSTDTQYF. For the CDR3, the DNA is TGTGCCAGCAGTAAACAACGGAAGTCTAGCACAGATACGCAGTATTTT.